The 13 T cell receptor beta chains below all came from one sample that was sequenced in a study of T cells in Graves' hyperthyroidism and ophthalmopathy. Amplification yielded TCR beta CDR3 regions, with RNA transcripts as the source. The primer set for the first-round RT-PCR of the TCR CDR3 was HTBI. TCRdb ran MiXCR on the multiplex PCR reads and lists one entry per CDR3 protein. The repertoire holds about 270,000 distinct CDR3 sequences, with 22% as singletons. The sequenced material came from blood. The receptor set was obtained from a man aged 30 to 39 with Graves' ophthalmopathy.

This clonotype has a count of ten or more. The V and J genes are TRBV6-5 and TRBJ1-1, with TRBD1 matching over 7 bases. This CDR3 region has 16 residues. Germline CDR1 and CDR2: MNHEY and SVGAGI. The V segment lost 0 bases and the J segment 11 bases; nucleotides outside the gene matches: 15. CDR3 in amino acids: CASSYSIRGREVSAFF. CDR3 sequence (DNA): TGTGCCAGCAGTTACTCGATTAGGGGGCGCGAAGTCTCTGCTTTCTTT.

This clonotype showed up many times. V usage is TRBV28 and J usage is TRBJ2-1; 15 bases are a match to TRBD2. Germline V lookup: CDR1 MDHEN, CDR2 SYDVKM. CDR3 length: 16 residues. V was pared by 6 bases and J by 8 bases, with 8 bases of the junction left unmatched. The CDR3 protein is CASRSGTSGRHYEQFF. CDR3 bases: TGTGCCAGCAGATCCGGGACTAGCGGGAGGCACTATGAGCAGTTCTTC. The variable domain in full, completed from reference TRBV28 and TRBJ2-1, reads DVKVTQSSRYLVKRTGEKVFLECVQDMDHENMFWYRQDPGLGLRLIYFSYDVKMKEKGDIPEGYSVSREKKERFSLILESASTNQTSMYLCASRSGTSGRHYEQFFGPGTRLTVL.

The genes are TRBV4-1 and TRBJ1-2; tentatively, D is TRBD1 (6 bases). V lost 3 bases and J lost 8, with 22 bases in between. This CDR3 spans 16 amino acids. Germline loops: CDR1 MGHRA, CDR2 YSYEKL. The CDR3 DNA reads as TGCGCCAGCAGCCAGGGTACAGGGATACCCCACGTCGGCTACACCTTC. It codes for CASSQGTGIPHVGYTF.

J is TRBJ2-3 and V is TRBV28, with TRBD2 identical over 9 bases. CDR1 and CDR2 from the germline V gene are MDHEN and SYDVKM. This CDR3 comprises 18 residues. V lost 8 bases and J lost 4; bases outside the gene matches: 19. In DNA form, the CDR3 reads TGTGCCAGCGTAGTGGGGACATTAGCGGGAGCACGGGCAGATACGCAGTATTTT. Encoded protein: CASVVGTLAGARADTQYF.

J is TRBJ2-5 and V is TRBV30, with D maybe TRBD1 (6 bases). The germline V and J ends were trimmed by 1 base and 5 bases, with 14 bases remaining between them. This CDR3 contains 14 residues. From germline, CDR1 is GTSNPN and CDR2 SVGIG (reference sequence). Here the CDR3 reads CAWSELGTSETQYF. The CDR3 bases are TGTGCCTGGAGTGAATTAGGGACATCGGAGACCCAGTACTTC. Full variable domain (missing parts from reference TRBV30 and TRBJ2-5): SQTIHQWPATLVQPVGSPLSLECTVEGTSNPNLYWYRQAAGRGLQLLFYSVGIGQISSEVPQNLSASRPQDRQFILSSKKLLLSDSGFYLCAWSELGTSETQYFGPGTRLLVL.

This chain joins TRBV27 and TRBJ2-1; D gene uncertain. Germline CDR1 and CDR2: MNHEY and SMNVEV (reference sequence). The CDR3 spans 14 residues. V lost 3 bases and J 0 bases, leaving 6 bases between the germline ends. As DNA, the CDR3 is TGTGCCAGCAGTTTGGTTTACTCCTACAATGAGCAGTTCTTC. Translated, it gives CASSLVYSYNEQFF.

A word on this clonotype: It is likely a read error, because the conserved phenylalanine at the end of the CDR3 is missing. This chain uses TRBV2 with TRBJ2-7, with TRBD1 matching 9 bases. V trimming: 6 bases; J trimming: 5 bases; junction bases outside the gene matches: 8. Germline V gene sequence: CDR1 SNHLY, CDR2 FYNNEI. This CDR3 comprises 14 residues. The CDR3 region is CASRLGTGIDEQYL. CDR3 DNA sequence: TGTGCCAGCAGACTCGGGACAGGGATTGACGAGCAGTACCTC.

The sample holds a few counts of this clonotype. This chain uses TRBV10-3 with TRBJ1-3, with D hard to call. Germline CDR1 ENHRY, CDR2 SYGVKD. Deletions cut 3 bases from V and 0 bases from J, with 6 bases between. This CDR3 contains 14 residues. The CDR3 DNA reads TGTGCCATCAGTGACAGCCGCTCTGGAAACACCATATATTTT. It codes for CAISDSRSGNTIYF.

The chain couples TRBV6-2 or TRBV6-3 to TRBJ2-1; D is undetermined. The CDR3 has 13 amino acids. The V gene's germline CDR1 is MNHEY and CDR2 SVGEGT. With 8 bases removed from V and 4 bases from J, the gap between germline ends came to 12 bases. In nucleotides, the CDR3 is TGTGCCAGCCTACGGACCCTATACAATGAGCAGTTCTTC. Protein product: CASLRTLYNEQFF.

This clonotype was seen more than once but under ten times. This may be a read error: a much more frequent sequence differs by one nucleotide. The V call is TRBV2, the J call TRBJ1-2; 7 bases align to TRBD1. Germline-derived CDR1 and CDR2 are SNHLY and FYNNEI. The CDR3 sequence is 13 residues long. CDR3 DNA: TGTGCCTGCAGCGTAGACAGGGAATATGGCTACACCTTC. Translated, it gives CACSVDREYGYTF.

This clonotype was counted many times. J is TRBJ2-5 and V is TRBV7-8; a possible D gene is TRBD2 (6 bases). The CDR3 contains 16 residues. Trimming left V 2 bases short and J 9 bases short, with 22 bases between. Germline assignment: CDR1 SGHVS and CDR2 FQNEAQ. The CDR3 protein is CASSLWLAGRNEAQYF. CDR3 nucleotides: TGTGCCAGCAGCTTATGGCTAGCAGGGAGGAATGAGGCCCAGTACTTC.

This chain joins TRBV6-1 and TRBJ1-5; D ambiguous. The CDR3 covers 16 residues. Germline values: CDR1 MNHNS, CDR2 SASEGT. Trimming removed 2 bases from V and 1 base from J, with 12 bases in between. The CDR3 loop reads CASSETSGFSNQPQHF. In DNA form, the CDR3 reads TGTGCCAGCAGTGAAACCTCGGGTTTCAGCAATCAGCCCCAGCATTTT.

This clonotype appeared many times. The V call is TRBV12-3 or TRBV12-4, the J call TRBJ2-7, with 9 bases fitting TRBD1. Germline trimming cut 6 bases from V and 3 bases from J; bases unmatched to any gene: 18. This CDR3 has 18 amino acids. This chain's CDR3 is CASSQGGQGSVGNYEQYF. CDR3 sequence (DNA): TGTGCCAGCAGCCAGGGGGGACAGGGTTCGGTGGGGAACTACGAGCAGTACTTC.